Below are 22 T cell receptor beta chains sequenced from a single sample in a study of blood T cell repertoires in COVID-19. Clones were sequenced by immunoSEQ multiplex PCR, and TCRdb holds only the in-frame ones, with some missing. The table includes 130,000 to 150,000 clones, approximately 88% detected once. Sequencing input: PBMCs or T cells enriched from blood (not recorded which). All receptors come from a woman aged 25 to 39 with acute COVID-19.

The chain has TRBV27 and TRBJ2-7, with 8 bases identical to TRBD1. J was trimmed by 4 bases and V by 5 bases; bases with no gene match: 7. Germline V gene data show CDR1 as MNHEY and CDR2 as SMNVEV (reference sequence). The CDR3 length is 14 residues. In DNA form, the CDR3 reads TGTGCCAGCAGTCTCAGGGGGCTGGGGTACGAGCAGTACTTC. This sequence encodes CASSLRGLGYEQYF.

In DNA, the CDR3 is TGTGCCAGCAGCCATAACTATGGCTACACCTTC. Translating it yields CASSHNYGYTF. The V call is TRBV12-3 or TRBV12-4, the J call TRBJ1-2, with unresolved D. V lost 6 bases, J lost 1 base, and 3 bases lay in between. This CDR3 has 11 amino acids.

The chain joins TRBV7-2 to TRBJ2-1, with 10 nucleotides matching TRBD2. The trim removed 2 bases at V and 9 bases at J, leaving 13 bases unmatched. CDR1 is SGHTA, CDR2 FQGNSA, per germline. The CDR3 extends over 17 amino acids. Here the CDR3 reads CASSLSIASGRGGEQFF. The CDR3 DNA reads TGTGCCAGCAGCTTATCTATCGCGAGCGGGAGGGGGGGTGAGCAGTTCTTC. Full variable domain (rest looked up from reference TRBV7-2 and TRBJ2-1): GAGVSQSPSNKVTEKGKDVELRCDPISGHTALYWYRQSLGQGLEFLIYFQGNSAPDKSGLPSDRFSAERTGGSVSTLTIQRTQQEDSAVYLCASSLSIASGRGGEQFFGPGTRLTVL.

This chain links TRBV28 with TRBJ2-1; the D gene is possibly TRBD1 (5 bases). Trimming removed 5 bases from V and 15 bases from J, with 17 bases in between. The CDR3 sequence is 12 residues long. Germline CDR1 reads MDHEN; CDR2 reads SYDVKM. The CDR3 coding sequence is TGTGCCAGCAGTAAAATAGGACACGTCTGGTTCTTC. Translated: CASSKIGHVWFF.

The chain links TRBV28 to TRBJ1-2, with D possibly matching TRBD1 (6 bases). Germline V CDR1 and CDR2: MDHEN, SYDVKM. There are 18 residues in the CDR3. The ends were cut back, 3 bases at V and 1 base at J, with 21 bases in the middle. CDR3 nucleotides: TGTGCCAGCAGTTTTGGGGGATGGAAGGACAGTATTAACTATGGCTACACCTTC. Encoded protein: CASSFGGWKDSINYGYTF.

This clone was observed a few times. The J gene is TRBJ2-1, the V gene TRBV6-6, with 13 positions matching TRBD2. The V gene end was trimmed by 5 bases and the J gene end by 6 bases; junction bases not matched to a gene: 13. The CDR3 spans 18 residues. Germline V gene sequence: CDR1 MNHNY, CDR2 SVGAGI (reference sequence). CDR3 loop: CASSRWRTSGSPGNEQFF. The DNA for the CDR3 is TGTGCCAGCAGTCGATGGCGGACTAGCGGGAGCCCCGGCAATGAGCAGTTCTTC.

CDR3 nucleotide sequence: TGTGCCAGCAGCTGGGACAGGGGGCGACAGGGTGGGGCCAACGTCCTGACTTTC. It encodes CASSWDRGRQGGANVLTF. The chain uses TRBV28 and TRBJ2-6; 12 nucleotides match TRBD1. The CDR3 length is 18 residues. After removal of 6 bases from V and 3 bases from J, the junction contained 9 bases not matched to a gene. In germline, CDR1 is MDHEN, CDR2 SYDVKM.

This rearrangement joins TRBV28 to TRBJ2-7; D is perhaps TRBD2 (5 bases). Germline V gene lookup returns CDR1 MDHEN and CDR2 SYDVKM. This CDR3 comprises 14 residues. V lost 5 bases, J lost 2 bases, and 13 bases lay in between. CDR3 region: CASSPDMGAYEQYF. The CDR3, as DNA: TGTGCCAGCAGTCCCGACATGGGAGCCTACGAGCAGTACTTC.

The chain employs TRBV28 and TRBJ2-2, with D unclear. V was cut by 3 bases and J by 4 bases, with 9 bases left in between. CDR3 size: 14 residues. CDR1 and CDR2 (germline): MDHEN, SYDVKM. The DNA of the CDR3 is TGTGCCAGCAGTTTCGGCGGATTCACCGGGGAGCTGTTTTTT. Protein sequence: CASSFGGFTGELFF.

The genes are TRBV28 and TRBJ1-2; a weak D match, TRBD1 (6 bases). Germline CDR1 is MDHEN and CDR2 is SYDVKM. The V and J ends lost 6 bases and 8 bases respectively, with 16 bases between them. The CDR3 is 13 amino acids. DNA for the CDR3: TGTGCCAGCAGCGCTGGGGGGGCGTGGGGCTACACCTTC. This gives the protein CASSAGGAWGYTF.

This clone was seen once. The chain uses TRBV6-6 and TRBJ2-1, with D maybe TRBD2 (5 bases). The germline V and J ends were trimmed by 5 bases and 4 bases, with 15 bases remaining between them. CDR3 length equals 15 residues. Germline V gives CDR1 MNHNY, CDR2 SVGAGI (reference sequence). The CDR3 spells CASSLDWSLYNEQFF. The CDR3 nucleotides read TGTGCCAGCAGTCTGGACTGGAGCCTTTACAATGAGCAGTTCTTC.

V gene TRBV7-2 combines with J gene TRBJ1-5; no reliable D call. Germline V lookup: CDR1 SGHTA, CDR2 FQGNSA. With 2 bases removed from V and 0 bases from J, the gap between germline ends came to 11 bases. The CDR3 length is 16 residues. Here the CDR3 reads CASSLKSPSSNQPQHF. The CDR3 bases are TGTGCCAGCAGCTTAAAAAGCCCATCTAGCAATCAGCCCCAGCATTTT. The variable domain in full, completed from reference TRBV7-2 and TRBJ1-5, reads GAGVSQSPSNKVTEKGKDVELRCDPISGHTALYWYRQSLGQGLEFLIYFQGNSAPDKSGLPSDRFSAERTGGSVSTLTIQRTQQEDSAVYLCASSLKSPSSNQPQHFGDGTRLSIL.

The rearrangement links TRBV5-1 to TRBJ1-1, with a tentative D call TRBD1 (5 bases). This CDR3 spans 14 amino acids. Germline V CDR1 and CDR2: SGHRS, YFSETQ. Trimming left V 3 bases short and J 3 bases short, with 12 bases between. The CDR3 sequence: CASSWAGGDTEAFF. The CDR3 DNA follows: TGCGCCAGCAGCTGGGCCGGGGGGGACACTGAAGCTTTCTTT. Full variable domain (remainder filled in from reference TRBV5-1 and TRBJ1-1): KAGVTQTPRYLIKTRGQQVTLSCSPISGHRSVSWYQQTPGQGLQFLFEYFSETQRNKGNFPGRFSGRQFSNSRSEMNVSTLELGDSALYLCASSWAGGDTEAFFGQGTRLTVV.

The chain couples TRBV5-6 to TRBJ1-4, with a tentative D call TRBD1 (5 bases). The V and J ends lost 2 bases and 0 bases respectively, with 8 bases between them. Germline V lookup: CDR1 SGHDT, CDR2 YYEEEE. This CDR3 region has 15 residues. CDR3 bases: TGTGCCAGCAGCTTTCAGGGCACAACTAATGAAAAACTGTTTTTT. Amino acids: CASSFQGTTNEKLFF.

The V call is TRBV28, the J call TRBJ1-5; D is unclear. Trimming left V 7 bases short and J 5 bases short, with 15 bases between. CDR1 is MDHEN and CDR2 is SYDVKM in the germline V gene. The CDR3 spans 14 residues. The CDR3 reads CASIPGGFDQPQHF. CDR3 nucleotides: TGTGCCAGCATCCCGGGAGGGTTTGATCAGCCCCAGCATTTT.

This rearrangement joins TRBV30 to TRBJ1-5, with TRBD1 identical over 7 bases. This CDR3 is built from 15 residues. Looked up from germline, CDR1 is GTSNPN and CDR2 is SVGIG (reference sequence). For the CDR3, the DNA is TGTGCGGACGACAGGGAGATTTATAGCAATCAGCCCCAGCATTTT. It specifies CADDREIYSNQPQHF.

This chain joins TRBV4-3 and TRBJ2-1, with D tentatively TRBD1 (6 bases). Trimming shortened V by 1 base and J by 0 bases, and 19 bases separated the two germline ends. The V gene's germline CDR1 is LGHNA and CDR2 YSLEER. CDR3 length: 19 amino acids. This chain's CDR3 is CASSQAQLSDRSSYNEQFF. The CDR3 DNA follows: TGCGCCAGCAGCCAAGCCCAATTATCGGACAGAAGCTCCTACAATGAGCAGTTCTTC.

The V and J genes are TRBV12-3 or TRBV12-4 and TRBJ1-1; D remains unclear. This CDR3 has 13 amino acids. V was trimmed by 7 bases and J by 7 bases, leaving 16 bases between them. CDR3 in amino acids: CASTHDRTVEAFF. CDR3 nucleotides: TGTGCCAGCACCCACGACCGAACAGTTGAAGCTTTCTTT.

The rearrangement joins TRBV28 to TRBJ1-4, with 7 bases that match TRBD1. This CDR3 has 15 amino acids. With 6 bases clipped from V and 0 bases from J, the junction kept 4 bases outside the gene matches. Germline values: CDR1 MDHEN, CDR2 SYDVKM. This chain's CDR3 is CASRQTGATNEKLFF. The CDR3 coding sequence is TGTGCCAGCAGGCAAACAGGGGCAACTAATGAAAAACTGTTTTTT.

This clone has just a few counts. CDR3 nucleotide sequence: TGTGCCAGCAGTGCGACAGGAGCTACCCACACAGATACGCAGTATTTT. As protein: CASSATGATHTDTQYF. This chain joins TRBV25-1 and TRBJ2-3; D is perhaps TRBD1 (6 bases). With 4 bases removed from V and 2 bases from J, the gap between germline ends came to 16 bases. This CDR3 is 16 amino acids long. The germline gives CDR1 MGHDK, CDR2 SYGVNS.

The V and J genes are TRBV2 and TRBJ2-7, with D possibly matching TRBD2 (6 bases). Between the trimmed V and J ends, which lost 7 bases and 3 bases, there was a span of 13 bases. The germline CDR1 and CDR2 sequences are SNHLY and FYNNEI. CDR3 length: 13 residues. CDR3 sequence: CASIDLGGYEQYF. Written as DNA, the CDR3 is TGTGCCAGCATCGATCTCGGGGGCTACGAGCAGTACTTC. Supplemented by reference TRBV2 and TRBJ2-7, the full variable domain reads EPEVTQTPSHQVTQMGQEVILRCVPISNHLYFYWYRQILGQKVEFLVSFYNNEISEKSEIFDDQFSVERPDGSNFTLKIRSTKLEDSAMYFCASIDLGGYEQYFGPGTRLTVT.

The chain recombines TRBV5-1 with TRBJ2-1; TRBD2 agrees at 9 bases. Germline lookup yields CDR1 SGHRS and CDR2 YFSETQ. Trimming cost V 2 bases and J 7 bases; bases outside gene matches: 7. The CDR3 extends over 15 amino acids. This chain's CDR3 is CASSFGREGRNEQFF. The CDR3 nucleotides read TGCGCCAGCAGCTTTGGGCGGGAGGGCCGGAATGAGCAGTTCTTC.